This TCR beta chain was documented in a study of OX40 agonist ivuxolimab in advanced cancers. Background on the study: Having had anti-PD-1, anti-PD-L1 or anti-CTLA-4 therapy before was allowed, and around 44% had some. Whole-study results and caveats: Clonal expansion in partial responders at 0.1-3.0 mg/kg ranked among the lowest.

Sequenced by immunoSEQ multiplex PCR; TCRdb stores in-frame clones only, minus some. The sample carries 75,000 to 100,000 clones, more than 85% recorded once. Points on this clone: Its matching antigen is unknown.

Between the trimmed V and J ends, which lost 5 bases and 5 bases, there was a span of 15 bases. Germline CDR1 and CDR2: SGHTA and FQGNSA. This CDR3 spans 15 amino acids. The specimen was CD4+ or CD8+ T cells sorted from blood, collected in a trial of the OX40 agonist ivuxolimab. The rearrangement links TRBV7-2 to TRBJ2-2, with D tentatively TRBD1 (7 bases). This clonotype was sampled from an adult with an advanced solid tumor such as melanoma, head and neck, liver or kidney cancer. CDR3: CASSRTGAGTGELFF. CDR3 coding DNA: TGTGCCAGCAGCCGAACAGGGGCGGGGACCGGGGAGCTGTTTTTT.